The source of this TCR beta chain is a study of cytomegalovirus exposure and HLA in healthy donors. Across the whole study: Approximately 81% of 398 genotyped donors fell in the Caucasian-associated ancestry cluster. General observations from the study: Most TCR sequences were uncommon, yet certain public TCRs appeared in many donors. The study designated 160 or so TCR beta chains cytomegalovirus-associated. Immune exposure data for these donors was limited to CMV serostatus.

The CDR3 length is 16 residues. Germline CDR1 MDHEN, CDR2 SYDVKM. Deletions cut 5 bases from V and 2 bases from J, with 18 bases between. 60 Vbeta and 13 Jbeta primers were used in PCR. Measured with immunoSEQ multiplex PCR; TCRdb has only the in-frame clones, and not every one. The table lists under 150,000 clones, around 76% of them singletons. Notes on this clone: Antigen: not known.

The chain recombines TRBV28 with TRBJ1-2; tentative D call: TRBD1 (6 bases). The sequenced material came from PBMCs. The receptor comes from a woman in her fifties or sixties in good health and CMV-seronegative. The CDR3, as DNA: TGTGCCAGCAGTGAGGGTGGGGCAGGGGTCAACTATGGCTACACCTTC. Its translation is CASSEGGAGVNYGYTF.